This T cell receptor (beta chain) was profiled in a study of CD8+CD57+ T cells in acquired aplastic anemia. Study in general: Yields of DNA that came from sorted CD4+ and CD8+ cells averaged roughly 3.3 ug.

Both TCR beta VDJ combination and CDR3 sequence profiling were carried out. Genomic DNA was the template for this profiling. TCRdb reprocessed the reads via MiXCR and lists one record per CDR3 protein. The table lists roughly 200,000 distinct CDR3 sequences, less than 65% of them singletons, with under 45% in the top ten. It was patients with CD8+CD57+ cell expansion by flow cytometry who were chosen for sequencing. Every one of the patients had aplastic anemia (severe, acquired). This CDR3 has 15 residues. In germline, CDR1 is SNHLY, CDR2 FYNNEI. Trimming removed 6 bases at V and 5 bases at J, with 16 bases between.

Material for sequencing was sorted CD4+, CD8+, or CD8+CD57+ T cells (not recorded which) from PBMCs. This TCR derives from a human donor with aplastic anemia. The genes are TRBV2 and TRBJ2-2; TRBD1 is a possible D gene (6 bases). The CDR3 loop is CASSSDRSVTGELFF. The CDR3 DNA sequence: TGTGCCAGCAGCTCCGACAGGTCAGTGACCGGGGAGCTGTTTTTT.